The 22 T cell receptor beta chains reported below all come from one sample, sequenced in a study of cytomegalovirus exposure and HLA in healthy donors. The PCR ran on 60 Vbeta and 13 Jbeta primers. Clones were read by immunoSEQ multiplex PCR, and TCRdb kept only the in-frame ones, dropping some. Altogether some 130,000 clones are present, less than 85% being singletons, with the ten largest covering 1%. Sequencing input: PBMCs. The origin of the receptors is a man aged 35 to 55 in good health and CMV-seronegative.

In DNA, the CDR3 is TGCGCCAGCAGCTTGCTATGGCTAGCGGGGGGACGCACAGATACGCAGTATTTT. This sequence encodes CASSLLWLAGGRTDTQYF. This chain connects TRBV5-1 to TRBJ2-3, with TRBD2 matching over 11 bases. The V and J ends lost 1 base and 1 base, in that order; junction bases with no gene match: 8. CDR3 size: 18 residues. Germline-derived CDR1 and CDR2 are SGHRS and YFSETQ.

The chain has TRBV7-7 and TRBJ2-5; tentatively, D is TRBD2 (6 bases). The CDR3 is 13 amino acids. Germline values: CDR1 SSHAT, CDR2 FNYEAQ (reference sequence). V lost 5 bases, J lost 1 base, and 8 bases lay in between. CDR3 nucleotide sequence: TGTGCCAGCAGCATTAGCGGCCAAGAGACCCAGTACTTC. It specifies CASSISGQETQYF. The full variable domain, completed using reference TRBV7-7 and TRBJ2-5, is GAGVSQSPRYKVTKRGQDVTLRCDPISSHATLYWYQQALGQGPEFLTYFNYEAQPDKSGLPSDRFSAERPEGSISTLTIQRTEQRDSAMYRCASSISGQETQYFGPGTRLLVL.

The chain combines TRBV27 with TRBJ2-5; TRBD2 matches at 14 bases. Germline V gene sequence: CDR1 MNHEY, CDR2 SMNVEV (reference sequence). The CDR3 is 15 residues long. V gave up 4 bases and J gave up 5 bases; unmatched junction bases: 3. CDR3 loop: CASSSWTSGRETQYF. The CDR3 nucleotides read TGTGCCAGCAGTTCTTGGACTAGCGGGAGGGAGACCCAGTACTTC.

The chain uses TRBV10-3 and TRBJ1-6; 9 nucleotides agree with TRBD1. The CDR3 is 14 amino acids. The germline gives CDR1 ENHRY, CDR2 SYGVKD. With 6 bases clipped from V and 9 bases from J, the junction kept 6 bases outside the gene matches. Written as DNA, the CDR3 is TGTGCCATCAGCAGGGACAGGGAGTCTTCACCCCTCCACTTT. Its translation is CAISRDRESSPLHF.

This clone was found a few times. This chain connects TRBV5-5 to TRBJ1-6; 9 positions agree with TRBD1. CDR1 and CDR2 (germline): SGHKS, YYEKEE (reference sequence). This CDR3 is 15 amino acids long. V trimming: 0 bases; J trimming: 9 bases; junction bases outside the gene matches: 4. CDR3 in amino acids: CASSLDSDRGSPLHF. The CDR3 DNA sequence: TGTGCCAGCAGCTTGGACTCGGACAGGGGTTCACCCCTCCACTTT.

This sequence joins TRBV28 and TRBJ1-4; D ambiguous. Between the trimmed V and J ends, which lost 8 bases and 8 bases, there was a span of 12 bases. Germline values: CDR1 MDHEN, CDR2 SYDVKM. The CDR3 runs 12 residues. CDR3: CASGGREEKLFF. CDR3 coding DNA: TGTGCCAGCGGAGGGAGAGAGGAAAAACTGTTTTTT.

V gene TRBV15 combines with J gene TRBJ1-2; 10 nucleotides align to TRBD1. Looked up from germline, CDR1 is LNHNV and CDR2 is YYDKDF (reference sequence). Trimming at V came to 5 bases and at J to 7 bases, leaving 7 bases not matched to a gene. The CDR3 loop spans 14 amino acids. CDR3 coding DNA: TGTGCCACCAGCTGGGGACAGGGGATAAGTGGCTACACCTTC. Translation: CATSWGQGISGYTF.

This chain joins TRBV9 and TRBJ2-3; no reliable D call. V was clipped by 2 bases and J by 2 bases, with 6 bases between them. The germline V gene has CDR1 SGDLS and CDR2 YYNGEE. This CDR3 is 13 amino acids long. As DNA, the CDR3 is TGTGCCAGCAGCGTCCCCCACACAGATACGCAGTATTTT. It encodes CASSVPHTDTQYF. Full variable domain (missing parts from reference TRBV9 and TRBJ2-3): DSGVTQTPKHLITATGQRVTLRCSPRSGDLSVYWYQQSLDQGLQFLIQYYNGEERAKGNILERFSAQQFPDLHSELNLSSLELGDSALYFCASSVPHTDTQYFGPGTRLTVL.

The rearrangement uses TRBV18 and TRBJ1-5; D perhaps matches TRBD1 (5 bases). Germline V gives CDR1 KGHSH, CDR2 LQKENI. V gave up 9 bases and J gave up 5 bases, with 14 bases separating them. This CDR3 has 13 amino acids. In DNA, the CDR3 is TGTGCCAGTTCCACAGGTGAGGATCAGCCCCAGCATTTT. This gives the protein CASSTGEDQPQHF. Filled out from reference TRBV18 and TRBJ1-5, the complete variable domain reads NAGVMQNPRHLVRRRGQEARLRCSPMKGHSHVYWYRQLPEEGLKFMVYLQKENIIDESGMPKERFSAEFPKEGPSILRIQQVVRGDSAAYFCASSTGEDQPQHFGDGTRLSIL.

The J gene is TRBJ1-5, the V gene TRBV2, with TRBD1 identical over 7 bases. This CDR3 has 15 residues. V trimming: 6 bases; J trimming: 4 bases; junction bases outside the gene matches: 9. The germline gives CDR1 SNHLY, CDR2 FYNNEI. CDR3 bases: TGTGCCAGCAGCGTCGAAAGGACAGGAAATCAGCCCCAGCATTTT. It codes for CASSVERTGNQPQHF. The full variable domain, its missing parts supplied by reference TRBV2 and TRBJ1-5, is EPEVTQTPSHQVTQMGQEVILRCVPISNHLYFYWYRQILGQKVEFLVSFYNNEISEKSEIFDDQFSVERPDGSNFTLKIRSTKLEDSAMYFCASSVERTGNQPQHFGDGTRLSIL.

This sequence joins TRBV5-4 and TRBJ1-2; the D gene is possibly TRBD1 (6 bases). CDR1 is SGHNT, CDR2 YYREEE, per germline (reference sequence). This CDR3 has 17 residues. Trimming pared 4 bases from V and 4 bases from J, leaving 23 bases between. The CDR3 loop reads CASSPGGAGLGLYGYTF. The DNA of the CDR3 is TGTGCCAGCAGCCCGGGGGGGGCAGGGCTCGGTCTCTATGGCTACACCTTC.

This chain joins TRBV13 and TRBJ2-2; D is possibly TRBD1 (7 bases). The V end lost 4 bases, the J end lost 6 bases, and 12 bases lay between the germline ends. Germline V lookup: CDR1 PRHDT, CDR2 FYEKMQ (reference sequence). This CDR3 contains 14 residues. For the CDR3, the DNA is TGTGCCAGCAGCTCCAGGGGGGTCCCCGGGGAGCTGTTTTTT. Protein product: CASSSRGVPGELFF. The whole variable domain, filled in from reference TRBV13 and TRBJ2-2, reads AAGVIQSPRHLIKEKRETATLKCYPIPRHDTVYWYQQGPGQDPQFLISFYEKMQSDKGSIPDRFSAQQFSDYHSELNMSSLELGDSALYFCASSSRGVPGELFFGEGSRLTVL.

J is TRBJ2-5 and V is TRBV19; D perhaps matches TRBD1 (5 bases). Germline lookup yields CDR1 LNHDA and CDR2 SQIVND (reference sequence). V was cut by 5 bases and J by 3 bases, with 16 bases left in between. The CDR3 consists of 15 residues. The CDR3 bases are TGTGCCAGTAGTGGAGTAGCTGGGGCCGAAGAGACCCAGTACTTC. Its translation: CASSGVAGAEETQYF.

This clone has only a few counts. The chain joins TRBV6-1 to TRBJ1-5; D remains ambiguous. The CDR3 runs to 15 residues. V was cut by 5 bases and J by 4 bases, with 15 bases left in between. CDR1 MNHNS and CDR2 SASEGT come from the germline V gene. In DNA, the CDR3 is TGTGCCAGCAGTCTGGCCCCCACCGGGAATCAGCCCCAGCATTTT. It yields the protein CASSLAPTGNQPQHF.

The chain uses TRBV4-1 and TRBJ2-6, with 14 positions matching TRBD2. The V segment lost 3 bases and the J segment 2 bases; nucleotides outside the gene matches: 6. The CDR3 spans 19 residues. Per the germline V gene, CDR1 is MGHRA and CDR2 is YSYEKL. CDR3 coding DNA: TGCGCCAGCAGCCAGGGGACTAGCGGGAGAGGCCCTGGGGCCAACGTCCTGACTTTC. It translates to CASSQGTSGRGPGANVLTF.

Only a few counts were recorded for this clone. This chain links TRBV5-8 with TRBJ2-1; TRBD2 aligns across 9 bases. V shed 2 bases and J 12 bases; nucleotides not matched to a gene: 6. The germline CDR1 and CDR2 sequences are SGHTS and YDEGEE. CDR3 size: 13 residues. Here the CDR3 reads CASSFGVAGVQFF. CDR3 sequence (DNA): TGTGCCAGCAGCTTCGGGGTAGCGGGAGTGCAGTTCTTC.

This clone was seen once. The rearrangement links TRBV5-6 to TRBJ2-3; 7 nucleotides match TRBD1. The germline V gene has CDR1 SGHDT and CDR2 YYEEEE. The V gene end was trimmed by 4 bases and the J gene end by 1 base; junction bases not matched to a gene: 6. The CDR3 is made up of 15 amino acids. CDR3 in amino acids: CASSQTGDRTDTQYF. The DNA of the CDR3 is TGTGCCAGCAGCCAAACAGGGGACCGCACAGATACGCAGTATTTT.

This sequence joins TRBV29-1 and TRBJ1-4, with D uncertain. V was cut by 6 bases and J by 6 bases, with 11 bases left in between. From germline, CDR1 is SQVTM and CDR2 ANQGSEA. CDR3 length: 12 residues. The CDR3 protein is CSVGFEDEKLFF. Written as DNA, the CDR3 is TGCAGCGTAGGTTTCGAGGATGAAAAACTGTTTTTT.

V gene TRBV5-4 combines with J gene TRBJ1-2; TRBD1 matches 7 bases. The germline V gene has CDR1 SGHNT and CDR2 YYREEE (reference sequence). CDR3 size: 14 residues. The J segment lost 3 bases and the V segment lost 4 bases, leaving 6 bases of the junction unmatched. CDR3 sequence reads: CASSPEGGYYGYTF. The CDR3, as DNA: TGTGCCAGCAGCCCTGAAGGGGGCTACTATGGCTACACCTTC.

The J gene is TRBJ2-7, the V gene TRBV28; possibly TRBD1 for D (5 bases). Trimming left V 3 bases short and J 0 bases short, with 6 bases between. The CDR3 covers 13 residues. CDR1 and CDR2 from the germline V gene are MDHEN and SYDVKM. The CDR3 loop reads CASSFDSSYEQYF. The CDR3 DNA reads TGTGCCAGCAGTTTTGACAGCTCCTACGAGCAGTACTTC.

The V gene is TRBV5-4, the J gene TRBJ1-6, with a possible D match to TRBD1 (5 bases). Trimming cost V 4 bases and J 0 bases, with 14 bases left between them. The CDR3 is 17 amino acids. CDR1 is SGHNT and CDR2 is YYREEE in the germline V gene (reference sequence). The CDR3 DNA follows: TGTGCCAGCAGCACCGGGGGGAAGAGCTCCTATAATTCACCCCTCCACTTT. This gives the protein CASSTGGKSSYNSPLHF.

CDR3 region: CASSPRDRAYEQYF. DNA for the CDR3: TGTGCCAGCAGCCCTCGGGACAGGGCGTACGAGCAGTACTTC. The V and J genes are TRBV5-4 and TRBJ2-7, with 9 bases that match TRBD1. Trimming cost V 4 bases and J 4 bases; bases outside gene matches: 6. Germline-derived CDR1 and CDR2 are SGHNT and YYREEE (reference sequence). The CDR3 is made up of 14 amino acids.